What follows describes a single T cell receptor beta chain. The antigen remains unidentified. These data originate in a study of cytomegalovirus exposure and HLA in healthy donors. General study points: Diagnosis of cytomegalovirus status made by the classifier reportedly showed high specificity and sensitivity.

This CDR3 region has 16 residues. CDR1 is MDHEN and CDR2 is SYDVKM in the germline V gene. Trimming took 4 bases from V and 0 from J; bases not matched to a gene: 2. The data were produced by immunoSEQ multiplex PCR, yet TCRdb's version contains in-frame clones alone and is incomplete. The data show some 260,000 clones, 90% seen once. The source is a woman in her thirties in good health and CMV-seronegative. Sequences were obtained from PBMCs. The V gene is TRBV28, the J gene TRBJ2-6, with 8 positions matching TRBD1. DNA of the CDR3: TGTGCCAGCAGTTGGGACAGGAACTCTGGGGCCAACGTCCTGACTTTC. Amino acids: CASSWDRNSGANVLTF. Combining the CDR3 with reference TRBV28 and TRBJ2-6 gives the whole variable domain DVKVTQSSRYLVKRTGEKVFLECVQDMDHENMFWYRQDPGLGLRLIYFSYDVKMKEKGDIPEGYSVSREKKERFSLILESASTNQTSMYLCASSWDRNSGANVLTFGAGSRLTVL.